The 18 T cell receptor beta chains listed next were all sequenced from one sample in a study of control samples from healthy donors and cancer patients. Some clones are missing from TCRdb's copy, which holds only in-frame ones; the method was immunoSEQ multiplex PCR. The sample yields 150,000 to 200,000 clones, about 90% seen once. Material for sequencing was blood. The origin of the receptors is a woman aged 40 to 50 in good health.

The chain combines TRBV12-5 with TRBJ1-1; D is ambiguous. Trimming took off 6 bases at V and 9 bases at J, with 14 bases between the two ends. The CDR3 is 12 amino acids. Germline values: CDR1 LGHNT, CDR2 FRNRAP. In DNA form, the CDR3 reads TGTGCTAGTGGCTCCTCCGATCGGAAAGCTTTCTTT. It encodes CASGSSDRKAFF.

The V and J genes are TRBV19 and TRBJ2-7; TRBD1 aligns across 7 bases. V shed 5 bases and J 5 bases; nucleotides not matched to a gene: 9. The CDR3 is 14 amino acids. CDR1 and CDR2 (germline): LNHDA, SQIVND (reference sequence). CDR3 protein: CASSARQGPHEQYF. The CDR3 DNA follows: TGTGCCAGTAGTGCCCGACAGGGTCCCCACGAGCAGTACTTC.

The DNA for the CDR3 is TGCGCCAGCAGCTTGGCCACCAGCAACTATGGCTACACCTTC. Encoded protein: CASSLATSNYGYTF. V is TRBV5-1 and J is TRBJ1-2; D gene uncertain. Trimming took 0 bases from V and 2 from J, leaving 8 bases between them. Germline V gives CDR1 SGHRS, CDR2 YFSETQ. The length of the CDR3 is 14 residues. Full variable domain (missing parts from reference TRBV5-1 and TRBJ1-2): KAGVTQTPRYLIKTRGQQVTLSCSPISGHRSVSWYQQTPGQGLQFLFEYFSETQRNKGNFPGRFSGRQFSNSRSEMNVSTLELGDSALYLCASSLATSNYGYTFGSGTRLTVV.

V usage is TRBV10-2 and J usage is TRBJ1-5, with D uncertain. Germline CDR1 WSHSY, CDR2 SAAADI. Trimming pared 3 bases from V and 4 bases from J, leaving 10 bases between. The CDR3 contains 14 residues. In DNA, the CDR3 is TGCGCCAGCAGTGACAGCCTTGGTAATCAGCCCCAGCATTTT. Translated, it gives CASSDSLGNQPQHF.

V gene TRBV28 combines with J gene TRBJ2-7, with TRBD1 matching 9 bases. The V gene end was trimmed by 11 bases and the J gene end by 3 bases; junction bases not matched to a gene: 8. Germline V gene lookup returns CDR1 MDHEN and CDR2 SYDVKM. The CDR3 covers 13 residues. CDR3 loop: CASSSGQGYEQYF. CDR3 in DNA: TGTGCCTCAAGCTCGGGACAGGGCTACGAGCAGTACTTC.

The gene calls are TRBV2 and TRBJ1-6; possible D gene TRBD1, 5 bases. The V gene's germline CDR1 is SNHLY and CDR2 FYNNEI. The V end was cut by 4 bases, the J end by 7 bases, with 14 bases between. CDR3 size: 15 residues. The DNA for the CDR3 is TGTGCCAGCAGTGGCGACAGTTTTTGGAATTCACCCCTCCACTTT. It translates to CASSGDSFWNSPLHF.

The chain employs TRBV9 and TRBJ2-7; D might be TRBD2 (5 bases). Germline values: CDR1 SGDLS, CDR2 YYNGEE. Trimming left V 4 bases short and J 4 bases short, with 18 bases between. The CDR3 covers 15 residues. CDR3 protein: CASSPRGQGVYEQYF. DNA for the CDR3: TGTGCCAGCAGCCCAAGAGGGCAAGGCGTGTACGAGCAGTACTTC.

V gene TRBV7-9 combines with J gene TRBJ1-6; D is perhaps TRBD1 (5 bases). The CDR3 has 15 residues. Trimming left V 1 base short and J 6 bases short, with 10 bases between. Germline CDR1 reads SEHNR; CDR2 reads FQNEAQ (reference sequence). The CDR3 loop reads CASSLGETANSPLHF. CDR3 DNA: TGTGCCAGCAGCTTAGGGGAGACAGCTAATTCACCCCTCCACTTT.

This clone was observed a single time. V usage is TRBV4-1 and J usage is TRBJ1-4; no reliable D call. CDR3 length equals 16 residues. Trimming took 1 base from V and 0 from J, leaving 9 bases between them. CDR1 is MGHRA and CDR2 is YSYEKL in the germline V gene. DNA for the CDR3: TGCGCCAGCAGCCAAGCAAGAGTAGCAACTAATGAAAAACTGTTTTTT. Amino acids: CASSQARVATNEKLFF.

The rearrangement links TRBV7-9 to TRBJ1-1; unclear D gene. This CDR3 spans 13 amino acids. The V end was cut by 1 base, the J end by 8 bases, with 11 bases between. CDR1 and CDR2 from the germline V gene are SEHNR and FQNEAQ (reference sequence). The CDR3 region has the DNA TGTGCCAGCAGCTTAGAGTCGGTGACAGAAGCTTTCTTT. Its translation is CASSLESVTEAFF.

V gene TRBV6-5 combines with J gene TRBJ1-1; D not certain. CDR1 is MNHEY, CDR2 SVGAGI, per germline. This CDR3 comprises 13 residues. The V gene lost 6 bases and the J gene lost 1 base, with 9 bases spanning the gap. CDR3 loop: CASRGPRNTEAFF. The CDR3 DNA is TGTGCCAGCAGGGGCCCAAGGAACACTGAAGCTTTCTTT.

The chain couples TRBV29-1 to TRBJ1-5, with TRBD1 matching over 11 bases. The germline gives CDR1 SQVTM, CDR2 ANQGSEA. The CDR3 runs 13 residues. The J segment lost 7 bases and the V segment lost 6 bases, leaving 5 bases of the junction unmatched. For the CDR3, the DNA is TGCAGCGTGGGACAGGGGGGACAACAGCCCCAGCATTTT. It specifies CSVGQGGQQPQHF.

The V and J genes are TRBV6-4 and TRBJ1-1; a weak D match, TRBD1 (6 bases). The V end was cut by 6 bases, the J end by 4 bases, with 12 bases between. Germline CDR1 MRHNA, CDR2 SNTAGT. This CDR3 has 13 residues. Here the CDR3 DNA reads TGTGCCAGCAGCCACAGGGTGGGCACTGAAGCTTTCTTT. Amino acids: CASSHRVGTEAFF.

This chain uses TRBV3-1 (or the pseudogene TRBV3-2) with TRBJ2-7; D gene unclear. This CDR3 is built from 15 residues. The V end was cut by 4 bases, the J end by 0 bases, with 13 bases between. Germline CDR1 is LGHDT and CDR2 is YNNKEL (reference sequence). CDR3 protein: CASSRRTASSYEQYF. The CDR3 bases are TGTGCCAGCAGCCGCCGGACGGCCAGCTCCTACGAGCAGTACTTC.

This clone has only one observation. V usage is TRBV6-1 and J usage is TRBJ1-1; D remains unclear. V was clipped by 2 bases and J by 0 bases, with 10 bases between them. The germline gives CDR1 MNHNS, CDR2 SASEGT. The CDR3 sequence is 15 residues long. Here the CDR3 DNA reads TGTGCCAGCAGTGAATCGGGTACACTGAACACTGAAGCTTTCTTT. Its translation is CASSESGTLNTEAFF.

This clone came up once. This chain joins TRBV7-7 and TRBJ2-1; 8 nucleotides line up with TRBD2. This CDR3 is 15 amino acids long. V was clipped by 2 bases and J by 4 bases; unmatched bases: 4. Per the germline V gene, CDR1 is SSHAT and CDR2 is FNYEAQ (reference sequence). The CDR3 region is CASSLTIAGYNEQFF. The CDR3 region has the DNA TGTGCCAGCAGCTTAACGATAGCGGGGTACAATGAGCAGTTCTTC.

This clone was counted between two and nine times. V and J are TRBV27 and TRBJ1-5; D call uncertain. Germline V gene data show CDR1 as MNHEY and CDR2 as SMNVEV (reference sequence). The CDR3 totals 12 residues. V was pared by 5 bases and J by 3 bases, with 5 bases between. CDR3 residues: CASSSINQPQHF. CDR3 nucleotide sequence: TGTGCCAGCAGTAGCATCAATCAGCCCCAGCATTTT.

This rearrangement joins TRBV28 to TRBJ1-1, with TRBD1 as a possible D gene (5 bases). CDR1 and CDR2 (germline): MDHEN, SYDVKM. The CDR3 has 14 residues. Trimming left V 7 bases short and J 0 bases short, with 12 bases between. CDR3 residues: CASTAGTVNTEAFF. CDR3 sequence (DNA): TGTGCCAGCACCGCCGGGACGGTGAACACTGAAGCTTTCTTT.